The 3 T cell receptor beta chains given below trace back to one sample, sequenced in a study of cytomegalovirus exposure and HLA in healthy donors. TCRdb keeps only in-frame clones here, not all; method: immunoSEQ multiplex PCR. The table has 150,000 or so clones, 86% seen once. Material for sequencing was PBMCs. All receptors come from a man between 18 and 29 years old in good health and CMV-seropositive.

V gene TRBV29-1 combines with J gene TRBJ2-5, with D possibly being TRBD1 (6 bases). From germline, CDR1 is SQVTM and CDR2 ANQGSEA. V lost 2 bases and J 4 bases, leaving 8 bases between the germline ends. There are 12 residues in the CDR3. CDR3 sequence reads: CSVESGVETQYF. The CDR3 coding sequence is TGCAGCGTTGAATCAGGGGTAGAGACCCAGTACTTC.

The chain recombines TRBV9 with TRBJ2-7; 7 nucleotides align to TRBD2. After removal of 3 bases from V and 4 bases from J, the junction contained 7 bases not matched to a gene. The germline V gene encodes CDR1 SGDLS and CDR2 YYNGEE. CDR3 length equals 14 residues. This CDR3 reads CASSATVGGYEQYF. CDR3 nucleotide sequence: TGTGCCAGCAGCGCCACCGTGGGGGGGTACGAGCAGTACTTC.

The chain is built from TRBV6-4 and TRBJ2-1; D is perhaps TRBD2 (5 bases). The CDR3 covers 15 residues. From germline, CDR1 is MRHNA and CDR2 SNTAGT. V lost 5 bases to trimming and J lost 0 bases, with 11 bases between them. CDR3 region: CASSPEAASYNEQFF. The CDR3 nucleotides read TGTGCCAGCAGTCCGGAGGCGGCCTCCTACAATGAGCAGTTCTTC.